These T cell receptor beta chains were read from a single sample in a study of T-cell memory formation after mild COVID-19. TCRdb reanalysed the 5' RACE reads using MiXCR and keeps one entry per CDR3 protein. This sample has fewer than 250,000 distinct CDR3 sequences, with 15% found just once. The sequenced material came from PBMCs or a T cell subset sorted from them (not recorded which). These receptors all come from an adult woman who had mild COVID-19 (a few samples of this study predate the infection). Cell type and time point are not known. CDR3s include the opening cysteine and the closing phenylalanine or tryptophan. The D gene is left open where the match is weak. The size field is filled for only some rows; it gives once, few, many or a size class.

v_call: TRBV12-3/TRBV12-4; d_call: -; clone_size: -; j_call: TRBJ2-5; cdr3_aa: CASSLGRRRSETQYF; cdr3_nt: TGTGCCAGCAGTTTGGGCAGGCGGAGATCGGAGACCCAGTACTTC
v_call: TRBV5-1; d_call: -; clone_size: -; j_call: TRBJ2-7; cdr3_aa: CASSPDGGPYEQYF; cdr3_nt: TGCGCCAGCAGCCCCGACGGGGGTCCCTACGAGCAGTACTTC
v_call: TRBV7-2; d_call: TRBD1; clone_size: -; j_call: TRBJ1-2; cdr3_aa: CASSPALDRANYGYTF; cdr3_nt: TGTGCCAGCAGCCCTGCCCTAGACAGGGCTAATTATGGCTACACCTTC
v_call: TRBV29-1; d_call: -; clone_size: few; j_call: TRBJ1-5; cdr3_aa: CSVAEDRNQPQHF; cdr3_nt: TGCAGCGTTGCCGAAGACAGGAATCAGCCCCAGCATTTT
v_call: TRBV19; d_call: -; clone_size: few; j_call: TRBJ2-1; cdr3_aa: CASSHQRGATYNEQFF; cdr3_nt: TGTGCCAGTAGCCACCAACGAGGGGCTACCTACAATGAGCAGTTCTTC
v_call: TRBV20-1; d_call: -; clone_size: -; j_call: TRBJ1-1; cdr3_aa: CSARAQGLHTEAFF; cdr3_nt: TGCAGTGCTAGAGCTCAGGGCCTCCACACTGAAGCTTTCTTT
v_call: TRBV12-3/TRBV12-4; d_call: -; clone_size: few; j_call: TRBJ2-3; cdr3_aa: CASVYTDTQYF; cdr3_nt: TGTGCCAGCGTCTACACAGATACGCAGTATTTT
v_call: TRBV7-2; d_call: TRBD1; clone_size: -; j_call: TRBJ1-2; cdr3_aa: CASSFSGTGGLKSGYTF; cdr3_nt: TGTGCCAGCAGTTTCTCCGGGACAGGGGGCCTGAAGAGCGGCTACACCTTC
v_call: TRBV4-2; d_call: TRBD1; clone_size: -; j_call: TRBJ2-3; cdr3_aa: CASSEDREDTQYF; cdr3_nt: TGTGCCAGCAGCGAGGACAGGGAAGATACGCAGTATTTT
v_call: TRBV12-3/TRBV12-4; d_call: TRBD1; clone_size: few; j_call: TRBJ1-1; cdr3_aa: CASSPLPGQGINTEAFF; cdr3_nt: TGTGCCAGCAGCCCTTTACCGGGACAGGGGATTAACACTGAAGCTTTCTTT
v_call: TRBV5-1; d_call: TRBD1; clone_size: many; j_call: TRBJ1-2; cdr3_aa: CASSFSTGDNGYTF; cdr3_nt: TGCGCCAGCAGCTTCTCCACAGGGGACAACGGCTACACCTTC
v_call: TRBV20-1; d_call: TRBD2; clone_size: many; j_call: TRBJ2-1; cdr3_aa: CSATARTSGRNEQFF; cdr3_nt: TGCAGTGCTACAGCCCGGACTAGCGGACGCAATGAGCAGTTCTTC
v_call: TRBV10-3; d_call: -; clone_size: few; j_call: TRBJ2-5; cdr3_aa: CAISESQGGETQYF; cdr3_nt: TGTGCCATCAGTGAGTCCCAGGGGGGAGAGACCCAGTACTTC
v_call: TRBV3-1; d_call: -; clone_size: few; j_call: TRBJ1-4; cdr3_aa: CASSLHTVINEKLFF; cdr3_nt: TGTGCCAGCAGCCTGCACACCGTGATTAATGAAAAACTGTTTTTT
v_call: TRBV12-3/TRBV12-4; d_call: TRBD1; clone_size: -; j_call: TRBJ1-1; cdr3_aa: CASSPRTGVTEAFF; cdr3_nt: TGTGCCAGCAGTCCGCGGACAGGGGTCACTGAAGCTTTCTTT
v_call: TRBV5-1; d_call: TRBD2; clone_size: many; j_call: TRBJ2-1; cdr3_aa: CASSLAQRGDWGDEQFF; cdr3_nt: TGCGCCAGCAGCTTGGCCCAACGGGGGGACTGGGGCGATGAGCAGTTCTTC
v_call: TRBV5-1; d_call: -; clone_size: few; j_call: TRBJ2-4; cdr3_aa: CASSLERGTGINIQYF; cdr3_nt: TGCGCCAGCAGCTTGGAGCGGGGGACAGGGATAAACATTCAGTACTTC
v_call: TRBV5-1; d_call: -; clone_size: -; j_call: TRBJ1-2; cdr3_aa: CASSPTESIFRYGYTF; cdr3_nt: TGCGCCAGCAGCCCCACGGAGTCCATTTTTCGGTATGGCTACACCTTC
v_call: TRBV12-3/TRBV12-4; d_call: -; clone_size: -; j_call: TRBJ1-1; cdr3_aa: CASSWEGGTEAFF; cdr3_nt: TGTGCCAGCAGTTGGGAGGGGGGCACTGAAGCTTTCTTT
v_call: TRBV5-1; d_call: -; clone_size: -; j_call: TRBJ2-3; cdr3_aa: CASSLRLSGTDTQYF; cdr3_nt: TGCGCCAGCAGCTTGAGGTTATCGGGCACAGATACGCAGTATTTT
v_call: TRBV12-3/TRBV12-4; d_call: -; clone_size: few; j_call: TRBJ2-1; cdr3_aa: CASSSTGTKQFF; cdr3_nt: TGTGCCAGCAGTTCCACCGGGACGAAGCAGTTCTTC
v_call: TRBV7-9; d_call: -; clone_size: few; j_call: TRBJ2-3; cdr3_aa: CASSSFQTDTQYF; cdr3_nt: TGTGCCAGCAGCTCGTTCCAGACAGATACGCAGTATTTT
v_call: TRBV5-1; d_call: TRBD1; clone_size: many; j_call: TRBJ2-5; cdr3_aa: CASSLVQGEGQETQYF; cdr3_nt: TGCGCCAGCAGCTTGGTACAGGGGGAAGGCCAAGAGACCCAGTACTTC
v_call: TRBV7-2; d_call: -; clone_size: few; j_call: TRBJ2-7; cdr3_aa: CASAARTASSYEQYF; cdr3_nt: TGTGCCAGCGCGGCCCGGACAGCGAGCTCCTACGAGCAGTACTTC
v_call: TRBV12-3/TRBV12-4; d_call: -; clone_size: -; j_call: TRBJ2-1; cdr3_aa: CASRPDKMGRGEQFF; cdr3_nt: TGTGCCAGCAGACCCGACAAGATGGGTCGCGGTGAGCAGTTCTTC
v_call: TRBV7-2; d_call: -; clone_size: -; j_call: TRBJ1-5; cdr3_aa: CASSSPDTPQHF; cdr3_nt: TGTGCCAGCAGCTCCCCGGATACGCCCCAGCATTTT
v_call: TRBV5-1; d_call: -; clone_size: -; j_call: TRBJ2-3; cdr3_aa: CASSLAAGAPTDTQYF; cdr3_nt: TGCGCCAGCAGCTTAGCCGCAGGGGCCCCCACAGATACGCAGTATTTT
v_call: TRBV7-9; d_call: TRBD1; clone_size: few; j_call: TRBJ2-6; cdr3_aa: CASSEWRTGGAGANVLTF; cdr3_nt: TGTGCCAGCAGCGAATGGAGGACAGGGGGCGCTGGGGCCAACGTCCTGACTTTC
v_call: TRBV5-1; d_call: TRBD1; clone_size: few; j_call: TRBJ2-7; cdr3_aa: CASTPGDTGGGEQYF; cdr3_nt: TGCGCCAGCACCCCAGGGGATACAGGGGGCGGCGAGCAGTACTTC
v_call: TRBV20-1; d_call: -; clone_size: -; j_call: TRBJ2-7; cdr3_aa: CSARDNNYEQYF; cdr3_nt: TGCAGTGCTAGAGACAACAACTACGAGCAGTACTTC
v_call: TRBV27; d_call: -; clone_size: -; j_call: TRBJ1-1; cdr3_aa: CASSFAPGGRRMNTEAFF; cdr3_nt: TGTGCCAGCAGTTTCGCCCCGGGCGGGAGGAGGATGAACACTGAAGCTTTCTTT
v_call: TRBV5-1; d_call: -; clone_size: -; j_call: TRBJ2-2; cdr3_aa: CASSLNRAQNTGELFF; cdr3_nt: TGCGCCAGCAGCTTAAACCGGGCCCAAAACACCGGGGAGCTGTTTTTT
v_call: TRBV19; d_call: -; clone_size: -; j_call: TRBJ2-7; cdr3_aa: CASAGKGTSIDEQYF; cdr3_nt: TGTGCCAGCGCGGGGAAGGGTACGTCAATAGACGAGCAGTACTTC
v_call: TRBV9; d_call: -; clone_size: -; j_call: TRBJ2-1; cdr3_aa: CASSDLIEQFF; cdr3_nt: TGTGCCAGCAGCGACCTGATTGAGCAGTTCTTC
v_call: TRBV18; d_call: -; clone_size: many; j_call: TRBJ1-1; cdr3_aa: CASSPGIARGGYTEAFF; cdr3_nt: TGTGCCAGCTCACCAGGCATTGCTAGGGGAGGGTACACTGAAGCTTTCTTT
v_call: TRBV7-3; d_call: TRBD2; clone_size: -; j_call: TRBJ2-3; cdr3_aa: CASSFGGGATDTQYF; cdr3_nt: TGTGCCAGCAGCTTTGGCGGGGGGGCGACAGATACGCAGTATTTT
v_call: TRBV7-3; d_call: -; clone_size: many; j_call: TRBJ2-1; cdr3_aa: CASSPAGPYNEQFF; cdr3_nt: TGTGCCAGCAGCCCCGCTGGCCCCTACAATGAGCAGTTCTTC
v_call: TRBV29-1; d_call: -; clone_size: -; j_call: TRBJ2-3; cdr3_aa: CSVEVAGRDTQYF; cdr3_nt: TGCAGCGTTGAAGTGGCGGGGAGAGATACGCAGTATTTT
v_call: TRBV12-3/TRBV12-4; d_call: TRBD2; clone_size: few; j_call: TRBJ2-3; cdr3_aa: CASSPLAGVSTLVDTQYF; cdr3_nt: TGTGCCAGCAGTCCCCTAGCGGGAGTTTCCACTCTGGTAGATACGCAGTATTTT
v_call: TRBV6-2/TRBV6-3; d_call: -; clone_size: few; j_call: TRBJ2-7; cdr3_aa: CASSYSSGGTYEQYF; cdr3_nt: TGTGCCAGCAGTTACTCGAGTGGGGGGACCTACGAGCAGTACTTC
v_call: TRBV28; d_call: TRBD1; clone_size: -; j_call: TRBJ1-1; cdr3_aa: CASSLGGGNMNTEAFF; cdr3_nt: TGTGCCAGCAGTTTAGGAGGGGGCAATATGAACACTGAAGCTTTCTTT
v_call: TRBV2; d_call: -; clone_size: few; j_call: TRBJ1-2; cdr3_aa: CASSELGSPPVTF; cdr3_nt: TGTGCCAGCAGTGAATTGGGCAGCCCGCCCGTCACCTTC